This T cell receptor (beta chain) was profiled in a study of blood T cell repertoires in COVID-19. Across the study: Spain, Italy and the United States supplied samples that represented acute and convalescent COVID-19. PBMCs, B-cell-depleted T cells, or T cells were the source of the cDNA or gDNA that made up the material.

The repertoire was sequenced with immunoSEQ multiplex PCR; TCRdb's copy has only in-frame clones and lacks some. The sample holds under 95,000 clones, under 85% seen once. This CDR3 contains 15 residues. CDR1 is SQVTM and CDR2 is ANQGSEA in the germline V gene. The V segment lost 4 bases and the J segment 7 bases; nucleotides outside the gene matches: 7. The chain combines TRBV29-1 with TRBJ1-4; TRBD1 matches at 12 bases. This receptor was obtained from a woman between 65 and 79 years old with acute or convalescent COVID-19. Input material: peripheral blood. This CDR3 reads CSVAGTGGDGEKLFF. In nucleotides, the CDR3 is TGCAGCGTTGCCGGGACAGGGGGCGATGGTGAAAAACTGTTTTTT.